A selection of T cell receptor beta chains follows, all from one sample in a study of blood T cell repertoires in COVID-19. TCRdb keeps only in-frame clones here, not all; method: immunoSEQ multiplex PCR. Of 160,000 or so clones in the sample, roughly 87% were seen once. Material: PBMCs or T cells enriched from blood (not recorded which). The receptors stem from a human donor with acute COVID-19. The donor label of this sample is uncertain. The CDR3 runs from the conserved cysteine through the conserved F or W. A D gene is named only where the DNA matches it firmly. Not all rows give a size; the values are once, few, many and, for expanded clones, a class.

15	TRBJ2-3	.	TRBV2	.	TGTGCCAGCATTTTAGACTTACCTAGCACAGATACGCAGTATTTT	CASILDLPSTDTQYF
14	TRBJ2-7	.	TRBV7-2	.	TGTGCCAGCAGCTTTCCAGGCCGGGGCTACGAGCAGTACTTC	CASSFPGRGYEQYF
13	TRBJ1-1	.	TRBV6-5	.	TGTGCCAGCGCGGAGGGCGGATATACTGAAGCTTTCTTT	CASAEGGYTEAFF
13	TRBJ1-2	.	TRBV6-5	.	TGTGCCAGCAGGGCAGGGTCTAACTATGGCTACACCTTC	CASRAGSNYGYTF
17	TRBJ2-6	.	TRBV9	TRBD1	TGTGCCAGCAGCCCTCGGGACAGCCCACTGGGGGCCAACGTCCTGACTTTC	CASSPRDSPLGANVLTF
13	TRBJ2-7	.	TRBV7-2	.	TGTGCCAGCAGCTTAGAGACAACCTACGAGCAGTACTTC	CASSLETTYEQYF
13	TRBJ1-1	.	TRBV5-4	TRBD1	TGTGCCAGCAGCTTGGGGGGGACAGGGGAGGCTTTCTTT	CASSLGGTGEAFF
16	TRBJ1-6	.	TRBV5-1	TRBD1	TGCGCCAGCAGCCGCCTGGGGGACAGGGATAATTCACCCCTCCACTTT	CASSRLGDRDNSPLHF
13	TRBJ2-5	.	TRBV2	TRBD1	TGTGCCAGCAGTGCCGGACAGGCGGAGACCCAGTACTTC	CASSAGQAETQYF
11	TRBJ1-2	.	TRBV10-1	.	TGCGCCAGCGCCCTACCGGGGGGCTACACCTTC	CASALPGGYTF
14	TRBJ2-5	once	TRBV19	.	TGTGCCAGTAGTAACCCGAGGGCTAGGAAGACCCAGTACTTC	CASSNPRARKTQYF
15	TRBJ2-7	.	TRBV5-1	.	TGCGCCAGCAGCTTGGTCGGGGGAGGCTCCTACGAGCAGTACTTC	CASSLVGGGSYEQYF
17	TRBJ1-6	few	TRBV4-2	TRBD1	TGTGCCAGCAGCCTGGGGACAGGGCGCTCCTATAATTCACCCCTCCACTTT	CASSLGTGRSYNSPLHF
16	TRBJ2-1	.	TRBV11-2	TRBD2	TGTGCCAGCAGCTCTAGCGGAGAGCTCCCCTACAATGAGCAGTTCTTC	CASSSSGELPYNEQFF
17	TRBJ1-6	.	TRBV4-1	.	TGCGCCAGCAGCCAAGACAGTCGGAGGGGACGTAATTCACCCCTCCACTTT	CASSQDSRRGRNSPLHF
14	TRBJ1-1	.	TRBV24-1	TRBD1	TGTGCCACCGGGACAGGGATCAGGAACACTGAAGCTTTCTTT	CATGTGIRNTEAFF